Listed below are T cell receptor beta chains from one sample, sequenced in a study of CD8+ T cells in alopecia areata. TCRdb keeps only in-frame clones here, not all; method: immunoSEQ multiplex PCR. The repertoire includes about 70,000 clones, approximately 29% of them detected once, and more than 13% sits in the top ten. The material was CD8+ T cells sorted from blood, obtained at week 4, from a patient treated with tofacitinib. Receptor source: a human donor with alopecia areata. CDR3s include the opening cysteine and the closing phenylalanine or tryptophan. Each record gives: V gene, D gene, clone size, J gene, CDR3 protein, CDR3 DNA. The D gene is left open where the match is weak. Part of the rows lack a size; the others show once, few, many or a class for expanded clones.

v_gene: TRBV5-4
d_gene: TRBD2
abundance: -
j_gene: TRBJ2-6
CDR3aa: CASSLVLSLAGGSGANVLTF
CDR3nt: TGTGCCAGCAGCTTGGTCCTTTCGCTAGCGGGAGGCTCTGGGGCCAACGTCCTGACTTTC

v_gene: TRBV29-1
d_gene: TRBD1
abundance: few
j_gene: TRBJ2-3
CDR3aa: CSVGTDRGESDTQYF
CDR3nt: TGCAGCGTTGGAACGGACAGGGGTGAATCAGATACGCAGTATTTT

v_gene: TRBV4-1
d_gene: TRBD2
abundance: few
j_gene: TRBJ2-7
CDR3aa: CASSPNGIAGGTYEQYF
CDR3nt: TGCGCCAGCAGCCCGAACGGAATAGCGGGAGGAACTTACGAGCAGTACTTC

v_gene: TRBV25-1
d_gene: -
abundance: -
j_gene: TRBJ2-7
CDR3aa: CASSDRQAWEQYF
CDR3nt: TGTGCCAGCAGTGATAGGCAGGCTTGGGAGCAGTACTTC

v_gene: TRBV25-1
d_gene: -
abundance: -
j_gene: TRBJ2-1
CDR3aa: CASSTDFHEQFF
CDR3nt: TGTGCCAGCAGCACTGATTTCCATGAGCAGTTCTTC

v_gene: TRBV15
d_gene: -
abundance: once
j_gene: TRBJ2-4
CDR3aa: CATSRTVLAKNIQYF
CDR3nt: TGTGCCACCAGCAGGACAGTCCTAGCCAAAAACATTCAGTACTTC

v_gene: TRBV29-1
d_gene: -
abundance: -
j_gene: TRBJ2-4
CDR3aa: CSVLYGGEGIQYF
CDR3nt: TGCAGCGTACTCTATGGGGGAGAAGGCATTCAGTACTTC

v_gene: TRBV29-1
d_gene: -
abundance: -
j_gene: TRBJ2-7
CDR3aa: CSVEHGRSYEQYF
CDR3nt: TGCAGCGTTGAGCACGGCCGCTCCTACGAGCAGTACTTC

v_gene: TRBV27
d_gene: -
abundance: -
j_gene: TRBJ1-1
CDR3aa: CASSPQVMNTEAFF
CDR3nt: TGTGCCAGCAGTCCCCAGGTTATGAACACTGAAGCTTTCTTT

v_gene: TRBV27
d_gene: -
abundance: many
j_gene: TRBJ2-2
CDR3aa: CASSLAQDTGELFF
CDR3nt: TGTGCCAGCAGTTTGGCCCAAGACACCGGGGAGCTGTTTTTT

v_gene: TRBV29-1
d_gene: -
abundance: -
j_gene: TRBJ2-1
CDR3aa: CSVTAPVLNEQFF
CDR3nt: TGCAGCGTCACAGCACCCGTCCTCAATGAGCAGTTCTTC

v_gene: TRBV30
d_gene: -
abundance: few
j_gene: TRBJ1-2
CDR3aa: CAWSVGSSGYYGYTF
CDR3nt: TGTGCCTGGAGTGTCGGATCGTCGGGGTACTATGGCTACACCTTC

v_gene: TRBV10-2
d_gene: -
abundance: -
j_gene: TRBJ1-2
CDR3aa: CASSEGRENYGYTF
CDR3nt: TGCGCCAGCAGTGAGGGACGGGAGAACTATGGCTACACCTTC

v_gene: TRBV7-9
d_gene: -
abundance: few
j_gene: TRBJ2-2
CDR3aa: CASSSTTGELFF
CDR3nt: TGTGCCAGCAGCTCTACCACCGGGGAGCTGTTTTTT